The 15 T cell receptor beta chains below were found in one sample sequenced in a study of memory CD4+ T cells and cytomegalovirus serostatus. Single viable CD3+CD4+CD8-CD45RO+ cells were sorted as the memory CD4+ T cells. Method: immunoSEQ multiplex PCR; TCRdb's copy keeps in-frame clones and lacks some. In the table there are approximately 51,000 clones, roughly 72% of which are singletons. Sequencing was performed on memory CD4+ T cells from blood. The receptors were gathered from an adult in good health and CMV-seropositive.

J is TRBJ2-2 and V is TRBV11-2; D gene ambiguous. The CDR3 covers 11 residues. V lost 2 bases to trimming and J lost 7 bases, with 2 bases between them. In germline, CDR1 is SGHAT, CDR2 FQNNGV. DNA for the CDR3: TGTGCCAGCAGCTTATTCGGGGAGCTGTTTTTT. Translated, it gives CASSLFGELFF.

This chain links TRBV6-1 with TRBJ1-2; D remains ambiguous. Germline loops: CDR1 MNHNS, CDR2 SASEGT. This CDR3 region has 13 residues. Trimming stripped 1 base from V and 4 bases from J, with 7 bases between. CDR3 nucleotides: TGTGCCAGCAGTGAAGGACTAGGCTATGGCTACACCTTC. Protein sequence: CASSEGLGYGYTF.

The chain has TRBV5-1 and TRBJ1-2; 7 bases line up with TRBD1. Germline V lookup: CDR1 SGHRS, CDR2 YFSETQ. The ends lost 4 bases at V and 7 bases at J; junction bases unmatched: 13. The CDR3 covers 15 residues. The CDR3 is CASSLFSRQGGGYTF. The CDR3 nucleotides are TGCGCCAGCAGCCTATTCTCGAGACAGGGTGGTGGCTACACCTTC.

As for this clone: The junction departs from the called germline gene at one end, perhaps through a read error. The rearrangement links TRBV7-7 to TRBJ2-3; D is undetermined. CDR3 length equals 13 residues. Germline CDR1 SSHAT, CDR2 FNYEAQ (reference sequence). CDR3: CASSLASTDTQYF. CDR3 in DNA: TGTGCTAGCAGCTTAGCTAGCACAGATACGCAGTATTTT. Full variable domain (outside the CDR3, taken from reference TRBV7-7 and TRBJ2-3): GAGVSQSPRYKVTKRGQDVTLRCDPISSHATLYWYQQALGQGPEFLTYFNYEAQPDKSGLPSDRFSAERPEGSISTLTIQRTEQRDSAMYRCASSLASTDTQYFGPGTRLTVL.

V is TRBV7-9 and J is TRBJ1-1; no clear D gene. The CDR3 sequence is 15 residues long. The ends were cut back, 6 bases at V and 0 bases at J, with 14 bases in the middle. The germline V gene has CDR1 SEHNR and CDR2 FQNEAQ (reference sequence). The CDR3 reads CASSGPRIMNTEAFF. CDR3 coding DNA: TGTGCCAGCAGTGGCCCGAGGATTATGAACACTGAAGCTTTCTTT. Full variable domain (remainder filled in from reference TRBV7-9 and TRBJ1-1): DTGVSQNPRHKITKRGQNVTFRCDPISEHNRLYWYRQTLGQGPEFLTYFQNEAQLEKSRLLSDRFSAERPKGSFSTLEIQRTEQGDSAMYLCASSGPRIMNTEAFFGQGTRLTVV.

With regard to this clone: Other DNA sequences in the sample encode the same CDR3. J is TRBJ2-5 and V is TRBV2; TRBD2 matches 9 bases. The length of the CDR3 is 15 residues. V gave up 5 bases and J gave up 2 bases; unmatched junction bases: 6. Germline V gene lookup returns CDR1 SNHLY and CDR2 FYNNEI. This CDR3 reads CASSPLTSGQETQYF. CDR3 coding DNA: TGTGCCAGCAGTCCTCTGACTAGCGGACAAGAGACCCAGTACTTC.

J is TRBJ1-2 and V is TRBV5-6; the D gene is possibly TRBD1 (6 bases). Per the germline V gene, CDR1 is SGHDT and CDR2 is YYEEEE. Trimming removed 1 base from V and 7 bases from J, with 8 bases in between. The CDR3 has 12 amino acids. The CDR3 nucleotides are TGTGCCAGCAGCTTGCAGGGGTCTGGCTACACCTTC. Translation gives CASSLQGSGYTF.

The chain recombines TRBV7-2 with TRBJ1-6; TRBD1 agrees at 9 bases. Trimming at V came to 0 bases and at J to 3 bases, leaving 0 bases not matched to a gene. The CDR3 extends over 16 amino acids. Germline assignment: CDR1 SGHTA and CDR2 FQGNSA. DNA of the CDR3: TGTGCCAGCAGCTTAGCGACAGGGGGCTATAATTCACCCCTCCACTTT. Protein sequence: CASSLATGGYNSPLHF.

A few counts support this clone. The chain joins TRBV6-1 to TRBJ1-5; no clear D. Germline CDR1 and CDR2: MNHNS and SASEGT. CDR3 length equals 14 residues. V was trimmed by 2 bases and J by 0 bases, leaving 5 bases between them. In nucleotides, the CDR3 is TGTGCCAGCAGTGAACAGTTTAGCAATCAGCCCCAGCATTTT. It yields the protein CASSEQFSNQPQHF.

The chain couples TRBV19 to TRBJ2-3, with 9 bases identical to TRBD2. The germline gives CDR1 LNHDA, CDR2 SQIVND (reference sequence). The CDR3 extends over 16 amino acids. V dropped 8 bases and J dropped 2; count of bases not matched to a gene: 11. The CDR3 bases are TGTGCCAGTTCGACCCTACCGGGACTAGCCACAGATACGCAGTATTTT. Protein: CASSTLPGLATDTQYF.

The rearrangement joins TRBV7-9 to TRBJ2-2; 7 nucleotides line up with TRBD1. The junction had 10 bases not matched to a gene; V was cut back by 5 bases and J by 4 bases. The CDR3 has 16 residues. CDR1 SEHNR and CDR2 FQNEAQ come from the germline V gene (reference sequence). CDR3 sequence (DNA): TGTGCCAGCAGCACGAAGACAGGGCCCGTCACCGGGGAGCTGTTTTTT. This codes for CASSTKTGPVTGELFF. The full variable domain, in which reference TRBV7-9 and TRBJ2-2 provide the parts outside the CDR3, is DTGVSQNPRHKITKRGQNVTFRCDPISEHNRLYWYRQTLGQGPEFLTYFQNEAQLEKSRLLSDRFSAERPKGSFSTLEIQRTEQGDSAMYLCASSTKTGPVTGELFFGEGSRLTVL.

This sequence joins TRBV5-1 and TRBJ2-1; the match to TRBD2 covers 15 bases. This CDR3 has 17 amino acids. The V gene's germline CDR1 is SGHRS and CDR2 YFSETQ. The ends lost 0 bases at V and 7 bases at J; junction bases unmatched: 5. The CDR3 loop reads CASSLGGTSGGINEQFF. The CDR3 region has the DNA TGCGCCAGCAGCTTGGGCGGGACTAGCGGGGGGATAAATGAGCAGTTCTTC.

The chain couples TRBV6-5 to TRBJ2-7, with 7 bases lining up with TRBD2. CDR3 size: 14 residues. Germline trimming cut 5 bases from V and 5 bases from J; bases unmatched to any gene: 9. Germline values: CDR1 MNHEY, CDR2 SVGAGI. CDR3 protein: CASSPPGGGNEQYF. The CDR3 nucleotides read TGTGCCAGCAGTCCGCCGGGGGGAGGGAACGAGCAGTACTTC.

This clone occurred a few times. The V call is TRBV5-4, the J call TRBJ2-2, with TRBD2 matching 10 bases. CDR1 is SGHNT and CDR2 is YYREEE in the germline V gene (reference sequence). CDR3 length: 15 amino acids. V gave up 2 bases and J gave up 4 bases; unmatched junction bases: 2. The CDR3 region has the DNA TGTGCCAGCAGCTTAGCGGGGGGGACCACCGGGGAGCTGTTTTTT. Encoded protein: CASSLAGGTTGELFF.

V usage is TRBV4-3 and J usage is TRBJ1-2; 8 nucleotides align to TRBD1. V was pared by 4 bases and J by 3 bases, with 7 bases of the junction left unmatched. There are 15 residues in the CDR3. Germline V lookup: CDR1 LGHNA, CDR2 YSLEER. CDR3 DNA: TGCGCCAGCAGCCCAGGGGACAGGACAGACTATGGCTACACCTTC. Translating it yields CASSPGDRTDYGYTF.